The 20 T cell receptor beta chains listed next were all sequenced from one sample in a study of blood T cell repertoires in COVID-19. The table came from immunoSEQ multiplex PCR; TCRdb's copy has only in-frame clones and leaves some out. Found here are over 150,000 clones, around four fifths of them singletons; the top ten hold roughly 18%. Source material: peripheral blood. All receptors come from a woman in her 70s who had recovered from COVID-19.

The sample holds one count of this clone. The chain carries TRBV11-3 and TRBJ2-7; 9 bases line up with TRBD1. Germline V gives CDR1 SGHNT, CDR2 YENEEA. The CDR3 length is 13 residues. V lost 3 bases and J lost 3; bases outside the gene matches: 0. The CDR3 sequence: CASSLTGGYEQYF. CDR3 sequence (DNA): TGTGCCAGCAGCTTGACAGGGGGCTACGAGCAGTACTTC.

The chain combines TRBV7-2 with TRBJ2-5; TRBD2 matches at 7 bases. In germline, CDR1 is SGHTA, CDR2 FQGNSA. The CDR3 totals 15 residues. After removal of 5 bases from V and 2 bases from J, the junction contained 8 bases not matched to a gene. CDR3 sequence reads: CASSPRTRRQETQYF. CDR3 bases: TGTGCCAGCAGCCCTCGGACTAGGCGACAAGAGACCCAGTACTTC. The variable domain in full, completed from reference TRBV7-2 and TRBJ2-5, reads GAGVSQSPSNKVTEKGKDVELRCDPISGHTALYWYRQSLGQGLEFLIYFQGNSAPDKSGLPSDRFSAERTGGSVSTLTIQRTQQEDSAVYLCASSPRTRRQETQYFGPGTRLLVL.

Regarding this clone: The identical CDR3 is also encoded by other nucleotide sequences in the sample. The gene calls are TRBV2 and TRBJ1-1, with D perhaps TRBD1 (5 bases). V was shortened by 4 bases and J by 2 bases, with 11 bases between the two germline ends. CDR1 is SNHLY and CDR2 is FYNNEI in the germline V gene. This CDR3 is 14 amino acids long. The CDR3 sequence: CASSVQGENTEAFF. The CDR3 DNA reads TGTGCCAGCAGTGTGCAGGGCGAAAACACTGAAGCTTTCTTT.

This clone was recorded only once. Here the CDR3 reads CASSSSGTTEAFF. The CDR3 region has the DNA TGTGCCAGCAGCTCGTCCGGGACAACTGAAGCTTTCTTT. The J gene is TRBJ1-1, the V gene TRBV7-9, with D tentatively TRBD1 (6 bases). Germline V gene data show CDR1 as SEHNR and CDR2 as FQNEAQ (reference sequence). V shed 4 bases and J shed 5 bases, with 11 bases lying between them. This CDR3 comprises 13 residues. The variable domain in full, with the rest retrieved from reference TRBV7-9 and TRBJ1-1, is DTGVSQNPRHKITKRGQNVTFRCDPISEHNRLYWYRQTLGQGPEFLTYFQNEAQLEKSRLLSDRFSAERPKGSFSTLEIQRTEQGDSAMYLCASSSSGTTEAFFGQGTRLTVV.

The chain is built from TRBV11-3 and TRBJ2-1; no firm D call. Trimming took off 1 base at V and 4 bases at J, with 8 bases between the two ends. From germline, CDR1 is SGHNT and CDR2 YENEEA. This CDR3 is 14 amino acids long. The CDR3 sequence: CASSLGAAYNEQFF. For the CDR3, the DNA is TGTGCCAGCAGCTTAGGCGCGGCTTACAATGAGCAGTTCTTC.

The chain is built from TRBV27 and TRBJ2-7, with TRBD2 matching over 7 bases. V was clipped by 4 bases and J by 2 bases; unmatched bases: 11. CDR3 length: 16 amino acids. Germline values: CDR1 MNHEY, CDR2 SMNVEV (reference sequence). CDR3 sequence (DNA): TGTGCCAGCAGTTGGACGAGCGGGACGCTCCCCTACGAGCAGTACTTC. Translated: CASSWTSGTLPYEQYF.

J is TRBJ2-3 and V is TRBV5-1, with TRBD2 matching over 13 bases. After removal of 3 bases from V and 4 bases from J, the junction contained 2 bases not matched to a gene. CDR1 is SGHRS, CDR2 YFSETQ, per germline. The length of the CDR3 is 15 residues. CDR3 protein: CASSSGTSGADTQYF. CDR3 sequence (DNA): TGCGCCAGCAGCTCCGGGACTAGCGGGGCAGATACGCAGTATTTT.

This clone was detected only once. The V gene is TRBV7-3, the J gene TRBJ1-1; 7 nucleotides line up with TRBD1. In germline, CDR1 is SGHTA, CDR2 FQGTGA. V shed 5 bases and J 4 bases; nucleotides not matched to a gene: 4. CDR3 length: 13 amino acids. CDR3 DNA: TGTGCCAGCAGCCGCGACAGGGTCACTGAAGCTTTCTTT. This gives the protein CASSRDRVTEAFF.

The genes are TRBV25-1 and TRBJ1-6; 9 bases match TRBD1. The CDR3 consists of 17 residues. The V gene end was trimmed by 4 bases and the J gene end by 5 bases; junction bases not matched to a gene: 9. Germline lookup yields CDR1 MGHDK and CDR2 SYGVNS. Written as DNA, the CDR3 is TGTGCCAGCAGTGGAGGACGGGACAGGGCAAATAATTCACCCCTCCACTTT. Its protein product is CASSGGRDRANNSPLHF.

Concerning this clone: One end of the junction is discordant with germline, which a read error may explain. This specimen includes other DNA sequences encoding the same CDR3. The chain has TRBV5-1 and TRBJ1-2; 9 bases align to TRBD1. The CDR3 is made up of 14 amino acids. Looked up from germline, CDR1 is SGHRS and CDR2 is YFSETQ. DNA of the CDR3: TGTGCCAGCAGCAGATTACAGGGGGCGGAAGGCTACACCTTC. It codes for CASSRLQGAEGYTF.

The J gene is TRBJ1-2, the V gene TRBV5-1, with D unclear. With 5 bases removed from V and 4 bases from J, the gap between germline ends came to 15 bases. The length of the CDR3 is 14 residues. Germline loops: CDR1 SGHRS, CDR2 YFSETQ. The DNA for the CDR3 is TGCGCCAGCAGTCAAGGCGGCAGTCCCTATGGCTACACCTTC. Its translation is CASSQGGSPYGYTF.

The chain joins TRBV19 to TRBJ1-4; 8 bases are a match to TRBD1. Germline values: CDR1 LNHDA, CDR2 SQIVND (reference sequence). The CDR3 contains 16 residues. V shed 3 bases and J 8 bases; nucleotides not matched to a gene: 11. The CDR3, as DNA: TGTGCCAGTAGTATGGCGGTGGGGACAGGTCGGGAAAAACTGTTTTTT. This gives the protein CASSMAVGTGREKLFF.

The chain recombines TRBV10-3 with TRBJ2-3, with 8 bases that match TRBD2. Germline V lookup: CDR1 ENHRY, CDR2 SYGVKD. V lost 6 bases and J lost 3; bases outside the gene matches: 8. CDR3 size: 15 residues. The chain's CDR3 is CAISPRGGLTDTQYF. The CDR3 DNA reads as TGTGCCATCAGCCCCCGGGGGGGTTTGACAGATACGCAGTATTTT.

The CDR3 protein is CATSRGRTGGRGEQFF. The CDR3 DNA sequence: TGTGCCACCAGCAGAGGCCGGACAGGGGGACGAGGTGAGCAGTTCTTC. V is TRBV15 and J is TRBJ2-1, with TRBD1 matching 10 bases. The V segment lost 1 base and the J segment 9 bases; nucleotides outside the gene matches: 9. The CDR3 sequence is 16 residues long. CDR1 and CDR2 (germline): LNHNV, YYDKDF (reference sequence).

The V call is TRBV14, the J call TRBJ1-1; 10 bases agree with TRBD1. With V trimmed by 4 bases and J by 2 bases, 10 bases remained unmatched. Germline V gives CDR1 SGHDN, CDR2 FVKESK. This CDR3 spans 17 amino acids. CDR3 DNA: TGTGCCAGCAGCCCCAGGAGCCGACAGGGGGCCAACACTGAAGCTTTCTTT. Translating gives CASSPRSRQGANTEAFF.

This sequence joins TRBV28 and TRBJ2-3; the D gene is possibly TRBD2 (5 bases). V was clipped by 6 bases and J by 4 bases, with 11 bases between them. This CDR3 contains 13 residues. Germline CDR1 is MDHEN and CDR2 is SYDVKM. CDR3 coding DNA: TGTGCCAGCAGGACGGAGGCCCCAGATACGCAGTATTTT. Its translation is CASRTEAPDTQYF.

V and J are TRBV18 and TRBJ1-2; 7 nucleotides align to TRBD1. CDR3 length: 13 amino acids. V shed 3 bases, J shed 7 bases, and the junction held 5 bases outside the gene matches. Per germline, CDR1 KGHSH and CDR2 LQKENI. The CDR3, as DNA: TGTGCCAGCTCACCCGACAGGGTGCGTGGCTACACCTTC. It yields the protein CASSPDRVRGYTF.

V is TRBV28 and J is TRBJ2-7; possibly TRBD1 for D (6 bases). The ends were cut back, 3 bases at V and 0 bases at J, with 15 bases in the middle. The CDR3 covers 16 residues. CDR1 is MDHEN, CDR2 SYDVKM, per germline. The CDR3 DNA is TGTGCCAGCAGTTTCCCGCAGGGGTTCCCCTCCTACGAGCAGTACTTC. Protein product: CASSFPQGFPSYEQYF.

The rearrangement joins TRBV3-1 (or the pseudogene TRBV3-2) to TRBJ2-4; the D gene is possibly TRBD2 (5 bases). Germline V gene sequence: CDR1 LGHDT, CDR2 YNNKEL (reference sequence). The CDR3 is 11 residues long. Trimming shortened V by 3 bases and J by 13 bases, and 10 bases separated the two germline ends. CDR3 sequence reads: CASSHGEGQYF. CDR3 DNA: TGTGCCAGCAGCCACGGGGAAGGGCAGTACTTC.

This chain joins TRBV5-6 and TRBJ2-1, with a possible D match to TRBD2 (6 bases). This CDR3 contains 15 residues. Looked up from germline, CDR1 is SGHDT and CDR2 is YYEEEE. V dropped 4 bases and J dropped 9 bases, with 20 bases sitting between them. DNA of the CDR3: TGTGCCAGCAGCCGCCCCGGGCTCCTGGGGGGTGAGCAGTTCTTC. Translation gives CASSRPGLLGGEQFF.